This record concerns one T cell receptor beta chain sequence. Its antigen is undetermined. These data belong to a study of cytomegalovirus exposure and HLA in healthy donors. Findings and caveats of the study: Accounts indicate the classifier identified cytomegalovirus status with strong specificity and sensitivity.

The method was immunoSEQ multiplex PCR; TCRdb's version includes in-frame clones alone and lacks a portion of them. Of around 60,000 clones in the sample, about 96% are singletons; the top ten hold around 1%. Material for sequencing was PBMCs. The sequence derives from a woman younger than 30 in good health and CMV-seronegative.

CDR3 amino acids: CASSEGIRKPGYTF. The CDR3 bases are TGTGCCAGCAGTGAAGGAATACGAAAGCCTGGCTACACCTTC. The gene calls are TRBV2 and TRBJ1-2; D is uncertain. In germline, CDR1 is SNHLY, CDR2 FYNNEI. V lost 1 base to trimming and J lost 7 bases, with 13 bases between them. The CDR3 has 14 residues.